This T cell receptor beta chain came from a study of blood T cell repertoires in COVID-19. Overall study: From T cells, B-cell-depleted T cells, or PBMCs came the material, which was cDNA or gDNA.

There are 13 residues in the CDR3. J lost 9 bases, V lost 4 bases, and 4 bases had no gene match. Study processing details: Estimation of nucleated cell counts was performed using reference gene primer amplification. Sequenced by immunoSEQ multiplex PCR; TCRdb stores in-frame clones only, minus some. For V, J and clone size, that table is used; D and trimming come from the DNA. The sample carries around 150,000 clones, roughly 87% recorded once. This TCR derives from a woman aged 55-70 years who had recovered from COVID-19. The specimen was peripheral blood. V and J are TRBV12-3 or TRBV12-4 and TRBJ2-1; TRBD2 matches 9 bases. CDR3: CASSSRGGVEQFF. CDR3 bases: TGTGCCAGCAGTTCGCGGGGGGGGGTTGAGCAGTTCTTC.